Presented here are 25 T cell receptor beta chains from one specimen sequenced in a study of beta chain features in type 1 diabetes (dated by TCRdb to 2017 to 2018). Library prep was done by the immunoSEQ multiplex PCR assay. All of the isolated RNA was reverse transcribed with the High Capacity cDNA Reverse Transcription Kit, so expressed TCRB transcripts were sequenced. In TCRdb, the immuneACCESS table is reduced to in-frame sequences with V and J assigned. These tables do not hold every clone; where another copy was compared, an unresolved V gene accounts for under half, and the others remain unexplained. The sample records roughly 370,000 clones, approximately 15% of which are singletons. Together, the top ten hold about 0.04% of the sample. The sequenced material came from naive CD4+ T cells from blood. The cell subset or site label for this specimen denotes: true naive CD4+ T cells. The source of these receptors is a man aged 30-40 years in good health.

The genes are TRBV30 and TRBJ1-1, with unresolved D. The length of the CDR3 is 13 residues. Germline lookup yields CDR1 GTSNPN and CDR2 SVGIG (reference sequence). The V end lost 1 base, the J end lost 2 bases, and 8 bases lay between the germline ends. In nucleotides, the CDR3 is TGTGCCTGGAGTGGGGAGGCCAACACTGAAGCTTTCTTT. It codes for CAWSGEANTEAFF.

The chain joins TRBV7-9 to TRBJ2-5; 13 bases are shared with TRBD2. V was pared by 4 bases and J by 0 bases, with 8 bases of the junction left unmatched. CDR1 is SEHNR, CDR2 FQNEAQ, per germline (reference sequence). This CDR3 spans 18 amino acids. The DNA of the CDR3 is TGTGCCAGCAGCTCCAAGCGAGGGACTAGCGGGGACCAAGAGACCCAGTACTTC. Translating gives CASSSKRGTSGDQETQYF.

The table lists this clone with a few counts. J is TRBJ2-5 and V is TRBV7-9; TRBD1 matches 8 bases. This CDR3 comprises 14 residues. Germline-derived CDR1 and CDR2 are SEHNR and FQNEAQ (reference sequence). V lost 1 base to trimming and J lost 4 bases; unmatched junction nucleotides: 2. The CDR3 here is CASSLGTGRETQYF. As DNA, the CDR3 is TGTGCCAGCAGCTTAGGGACAGGGCGAGAGACCCAGTACTTC. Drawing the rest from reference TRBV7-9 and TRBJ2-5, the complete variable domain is DTGVSQNPRHKITKRGQNVTFRCDPISEHNRLYWYRQTLGQGPEFLTYFQNEAQLEKSRLLSDRFSAERPKGSFSTLEIQRTEQGDSAMYLCASSLGTGRETQYFGPGTRLLVL.

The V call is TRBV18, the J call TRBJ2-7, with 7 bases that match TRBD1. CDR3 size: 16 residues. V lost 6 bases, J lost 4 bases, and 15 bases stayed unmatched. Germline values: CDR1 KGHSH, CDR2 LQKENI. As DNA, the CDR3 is TGTGCCAGCTCTCTGATTAACCGGGACAGAGTTTACGAGCAGTACTTC. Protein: CASSLINRDRVYEQYF.

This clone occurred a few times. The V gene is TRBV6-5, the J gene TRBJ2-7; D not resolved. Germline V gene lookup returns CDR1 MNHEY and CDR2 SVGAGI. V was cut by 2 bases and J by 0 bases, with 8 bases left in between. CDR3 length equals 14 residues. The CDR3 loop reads CASSYTESSYEQYF. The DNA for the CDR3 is TGTGCCAGCAGTTACACGGAGAGCTCCTACGAGCAGTACTTC.

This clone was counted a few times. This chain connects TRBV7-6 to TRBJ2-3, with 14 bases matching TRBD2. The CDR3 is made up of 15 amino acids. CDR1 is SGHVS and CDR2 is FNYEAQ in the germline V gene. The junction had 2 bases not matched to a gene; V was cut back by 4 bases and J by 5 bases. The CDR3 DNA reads TGTGCCAGCAGCTCAGGGACTAGCGGGGGAGATACGCAGTATTTT. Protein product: CASSSGTSGGDTQYF.

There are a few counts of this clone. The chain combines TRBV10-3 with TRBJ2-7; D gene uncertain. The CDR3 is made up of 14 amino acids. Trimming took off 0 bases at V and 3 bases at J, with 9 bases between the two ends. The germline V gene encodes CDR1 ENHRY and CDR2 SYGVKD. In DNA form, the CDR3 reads TGTGCCATCAGTGAGTCTAACACGATCTACGAGCAGTACTTC. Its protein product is CAISESNTIYEQYF.

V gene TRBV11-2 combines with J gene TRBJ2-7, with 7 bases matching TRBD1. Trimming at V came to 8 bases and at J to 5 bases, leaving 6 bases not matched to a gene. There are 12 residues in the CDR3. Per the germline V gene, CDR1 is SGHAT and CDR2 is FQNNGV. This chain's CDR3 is CASGAGGHEQYF. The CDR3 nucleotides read TGTGCCAGCGGGGCAGGGGGACACGAGCAGTACTTC.

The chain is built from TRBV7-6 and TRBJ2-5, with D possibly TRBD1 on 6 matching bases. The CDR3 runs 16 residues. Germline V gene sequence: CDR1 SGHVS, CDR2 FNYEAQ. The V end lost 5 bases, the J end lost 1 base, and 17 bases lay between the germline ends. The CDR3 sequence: CASSPGSGTLQETQYF. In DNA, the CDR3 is TGTGCCAGCAGCCCGGGATCCGGGACACTCCAAGAGACCCAGTACTTC.

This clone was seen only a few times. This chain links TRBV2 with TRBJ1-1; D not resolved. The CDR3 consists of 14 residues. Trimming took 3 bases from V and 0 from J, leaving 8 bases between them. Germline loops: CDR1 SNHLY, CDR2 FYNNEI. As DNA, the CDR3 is TGTGCCAGCAGTGAGATAGCCATGAACACTGAAGCTTTCTTT. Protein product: CASSEIAMNTEAFF.

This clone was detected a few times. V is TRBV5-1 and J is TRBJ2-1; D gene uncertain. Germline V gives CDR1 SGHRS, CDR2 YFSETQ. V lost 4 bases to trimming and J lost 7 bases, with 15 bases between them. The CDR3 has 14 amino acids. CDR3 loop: CASSIGYSHNEQFF. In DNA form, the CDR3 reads TGCGCCAGCAGCATAGGTTACAGCCATAATGAGCAGTTCTTC.

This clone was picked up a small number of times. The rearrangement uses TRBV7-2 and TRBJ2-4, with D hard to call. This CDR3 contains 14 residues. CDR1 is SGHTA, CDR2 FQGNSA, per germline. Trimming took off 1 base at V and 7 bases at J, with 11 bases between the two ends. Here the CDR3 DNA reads TGTGCCAGCAGCTTAGGGGATGGGTGGAACATTCAGTACTTC. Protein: CASSLGDGWNIQYF.

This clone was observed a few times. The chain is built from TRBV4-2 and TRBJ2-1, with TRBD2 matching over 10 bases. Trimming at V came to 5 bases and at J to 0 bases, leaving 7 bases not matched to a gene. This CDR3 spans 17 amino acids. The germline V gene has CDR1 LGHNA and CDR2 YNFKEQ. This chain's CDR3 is CASSRRRTSGSYNEQFF. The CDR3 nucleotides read TGTGCCAGCAGCAGACGCAGGACTAGCGGCTCCTACAATGAGCAGTTCTTC.

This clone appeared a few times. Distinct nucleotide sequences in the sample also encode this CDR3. CDR3 protein: CASSSTGGGYEQYF. DNA for the CDR3: TGTGCCAGCAGCTCAACAGGTGGAGGCTACGAGCAGTACTTC. The J gene is TRBJ2-7, the V gene TRBV7-2, with D possibly being TRBD1 or TRBD2 (5 bases each). CDR3 length: 14 residues. From germline, CDR1 is SGHTA and CDR2 FQGNSA. V was cut by 4 bases and J by 3 bases, with 13 bases left in between.

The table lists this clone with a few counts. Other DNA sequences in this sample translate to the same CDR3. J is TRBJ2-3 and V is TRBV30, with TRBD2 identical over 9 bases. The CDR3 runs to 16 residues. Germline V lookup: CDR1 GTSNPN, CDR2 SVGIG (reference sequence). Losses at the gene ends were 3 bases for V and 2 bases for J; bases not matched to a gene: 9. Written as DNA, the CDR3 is TGTGCCTGGAGGCCGGGTCTAGCGGGATTCACAGATACGCAGTATTTT. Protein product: CAWRPGLAGFTDTQYF.

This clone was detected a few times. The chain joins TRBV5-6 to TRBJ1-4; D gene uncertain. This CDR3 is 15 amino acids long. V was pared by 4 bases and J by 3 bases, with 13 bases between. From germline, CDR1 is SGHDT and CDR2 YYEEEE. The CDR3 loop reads CASSARTVSNEKLFF. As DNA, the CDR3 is TGTGCCAGCAGCGCCAGGACCGTCTCTAATGAAAAACTGTTTTTT.

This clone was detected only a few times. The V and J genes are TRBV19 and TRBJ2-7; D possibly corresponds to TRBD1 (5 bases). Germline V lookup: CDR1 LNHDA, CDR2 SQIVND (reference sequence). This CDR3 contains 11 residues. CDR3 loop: CAVGATYEQYF. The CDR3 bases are TGTGCTGTTGGGGCCACCTACGAGCAGTACTTC.

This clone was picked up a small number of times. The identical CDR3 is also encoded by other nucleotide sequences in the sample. In DNA form, the CDR3 reads TGTGCCAGCAGCTTAGGCGCCTACGAGCAGTACTTC. Translation gives CASSLGAYEQYF. The V call is TRBV7-9, the J call TRBJ2-7; no firm D call. The CDR3 sequence is 12 residues long. Between the trimmed V and J ends, which lost 1 base and 2 bases, there was a span of 3 bases. Looked up from germline, CDR1 is SEHNR and CDR2 is FQNEAQ (reference sequence).

The DNA of the CDR3 is TGTGCCAGCAGCTTAGCCCCGGGTACGCAGTATTTT. Translating it yields CASSLAPGTQYF. V and J are TRBV7-3 and TRBJ2-3; D gene unclear. V was cut by 2 bases and J by 8 bases, with 8 bases left in between. This CDR3 has 12 amino acids. Germline loops: CDR1 SGHTA, CDR2 FQGTGA.

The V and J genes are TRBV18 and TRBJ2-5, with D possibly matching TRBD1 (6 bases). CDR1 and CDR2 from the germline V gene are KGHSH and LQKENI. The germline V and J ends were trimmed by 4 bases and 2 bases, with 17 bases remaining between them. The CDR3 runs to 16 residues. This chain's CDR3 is CASSRGRGGPQETQYF. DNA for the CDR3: TGTGCCAGCTCACGGGGTCGTGGGGGCCCACAAGAGACCCAGTACTTC.

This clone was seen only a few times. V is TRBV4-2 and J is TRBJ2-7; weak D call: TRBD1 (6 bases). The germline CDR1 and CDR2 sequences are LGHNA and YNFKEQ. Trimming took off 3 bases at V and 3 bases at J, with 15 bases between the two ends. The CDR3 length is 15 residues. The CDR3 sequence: CASSHDMTGFYEQYV. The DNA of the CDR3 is TGTGCCAGCAGCCACGATATGACAGGATTCTACGAGCAGTACGTC.

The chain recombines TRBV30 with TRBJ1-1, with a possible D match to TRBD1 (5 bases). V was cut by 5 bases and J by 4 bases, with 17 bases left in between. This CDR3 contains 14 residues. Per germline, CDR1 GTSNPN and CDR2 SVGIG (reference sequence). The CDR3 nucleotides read TGTGCCTGGGCGATATTGGGAGGGGCCACTGAAGCTTTCTTT. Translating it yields CAWAILGGATEAFF.

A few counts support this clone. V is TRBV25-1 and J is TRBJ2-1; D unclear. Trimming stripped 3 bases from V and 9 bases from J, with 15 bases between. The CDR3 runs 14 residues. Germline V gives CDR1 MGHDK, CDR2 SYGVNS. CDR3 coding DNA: TGTGCCAGCAGTGACCCGGACGGTGGCGGTGAGCAGTTCTTC. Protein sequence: CASSDPDGGGEQFF.

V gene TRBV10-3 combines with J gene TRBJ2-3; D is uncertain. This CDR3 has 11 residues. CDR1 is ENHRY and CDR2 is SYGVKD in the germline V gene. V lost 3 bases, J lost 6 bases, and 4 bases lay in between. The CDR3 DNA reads TGTGCCATCAGTGATTGGGATACGCAGTATTTT. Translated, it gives CAISDWDTQYF.

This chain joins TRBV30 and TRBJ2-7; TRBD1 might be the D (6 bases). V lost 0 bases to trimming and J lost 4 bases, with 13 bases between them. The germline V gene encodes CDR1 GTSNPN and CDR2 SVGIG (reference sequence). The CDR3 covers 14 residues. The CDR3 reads CAWSVDTGRYEQYV. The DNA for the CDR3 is TGTGCCTGGAGTGTTGATACAGGGAGATACGAGCAGTACGTC.